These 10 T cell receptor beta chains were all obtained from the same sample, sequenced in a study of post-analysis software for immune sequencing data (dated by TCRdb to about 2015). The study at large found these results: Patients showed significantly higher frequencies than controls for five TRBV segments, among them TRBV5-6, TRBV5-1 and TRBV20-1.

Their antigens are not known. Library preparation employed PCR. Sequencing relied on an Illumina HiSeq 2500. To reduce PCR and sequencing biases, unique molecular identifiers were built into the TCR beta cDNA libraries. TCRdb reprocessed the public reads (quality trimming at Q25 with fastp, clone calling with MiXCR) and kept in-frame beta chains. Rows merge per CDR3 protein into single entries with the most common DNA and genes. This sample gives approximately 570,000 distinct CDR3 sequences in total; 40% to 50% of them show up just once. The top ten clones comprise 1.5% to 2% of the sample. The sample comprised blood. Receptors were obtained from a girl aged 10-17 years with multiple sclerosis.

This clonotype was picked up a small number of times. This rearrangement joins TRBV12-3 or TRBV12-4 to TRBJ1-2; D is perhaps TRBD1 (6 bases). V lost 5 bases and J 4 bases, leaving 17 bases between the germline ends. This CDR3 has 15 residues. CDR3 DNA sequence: TGTGCCAGCAGTCGACCGGGGGGCCCCTCCTATGGCTACACCTTC. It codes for CASSRPGGPSYGYTF.

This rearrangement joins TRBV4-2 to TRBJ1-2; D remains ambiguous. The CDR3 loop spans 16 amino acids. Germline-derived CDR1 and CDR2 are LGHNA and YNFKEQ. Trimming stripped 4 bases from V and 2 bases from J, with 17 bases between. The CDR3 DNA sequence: TGTGCCAGCAGCCGGGAGCTCGCGCCGAGAAACTATGGCTACACCTTC. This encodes CASSRELAPRNYGYTF.

The CDR3 DNA reads TGCAGTGCTAGACTAGCGGTTCGTCAAGAGACCCAGTACTTC. This codes for CSARLAVRQETQYF. V and J are TRBV20-1 and TRBJ2-5; 7 bases are shared with TRBD2. Per the germline V gene, CDR1 is DFQATT and CDR2 is SNEGSKA (reference sequence). V gave up 2 bases and J gave up 2 bases; unmatched junction bases: 5. This CDR3 has 14 amino acids.

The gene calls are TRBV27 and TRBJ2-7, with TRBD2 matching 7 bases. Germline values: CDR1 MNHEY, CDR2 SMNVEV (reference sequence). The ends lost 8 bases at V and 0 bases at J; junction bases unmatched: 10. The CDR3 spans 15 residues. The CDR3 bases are TGTGCCAGCCTGGAAGCGGGGAAATCCTCCTACGAGCAGTACTTC. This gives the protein CASLEAGKSSYEQYF.

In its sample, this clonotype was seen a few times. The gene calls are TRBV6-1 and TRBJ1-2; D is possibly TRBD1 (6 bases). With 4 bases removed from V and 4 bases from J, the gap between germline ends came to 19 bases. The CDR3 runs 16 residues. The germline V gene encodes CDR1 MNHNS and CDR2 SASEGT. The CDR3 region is CASSGADGDTTYGYTF. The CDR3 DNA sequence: TGTGCCAGCAGTGGAGCGGATGGGGACACAACCTATGGCTACACCTTC.

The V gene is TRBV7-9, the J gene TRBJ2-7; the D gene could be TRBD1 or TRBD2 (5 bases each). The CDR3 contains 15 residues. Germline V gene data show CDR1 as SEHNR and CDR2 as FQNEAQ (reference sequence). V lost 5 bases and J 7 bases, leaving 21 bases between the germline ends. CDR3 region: CASSPRGRTYNEQYF. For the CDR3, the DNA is TGTGCCAGCAGCCCTAGGGGACGGACGTACAATGAGCAGTACTTC.

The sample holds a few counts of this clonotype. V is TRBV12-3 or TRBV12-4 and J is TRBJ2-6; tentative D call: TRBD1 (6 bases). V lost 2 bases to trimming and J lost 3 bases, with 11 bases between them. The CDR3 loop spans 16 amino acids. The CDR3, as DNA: TGTGCCAGCAGTTTAACAAACAGGGTTGGGGCCAACGTCCTGACTTTC. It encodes CASSLTNRVGANVLTF.

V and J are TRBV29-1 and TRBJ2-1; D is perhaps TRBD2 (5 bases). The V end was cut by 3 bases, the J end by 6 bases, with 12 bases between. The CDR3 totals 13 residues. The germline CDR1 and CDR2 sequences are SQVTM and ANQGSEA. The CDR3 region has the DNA TGCAGCGTTGACGTTGGCGGGTTCAATGAGCAGTTCTTC. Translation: CSVDVGGFNEQFF.

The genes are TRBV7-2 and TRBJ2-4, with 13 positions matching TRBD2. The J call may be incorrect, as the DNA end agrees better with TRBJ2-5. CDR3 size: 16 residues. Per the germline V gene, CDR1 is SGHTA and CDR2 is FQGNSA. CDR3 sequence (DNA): TGTGCCAGCAGCTCCCCGACTAGCGGGGGGATGGAGACCCAGTACTTC. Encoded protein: CASSSPTSGGMETQYF.

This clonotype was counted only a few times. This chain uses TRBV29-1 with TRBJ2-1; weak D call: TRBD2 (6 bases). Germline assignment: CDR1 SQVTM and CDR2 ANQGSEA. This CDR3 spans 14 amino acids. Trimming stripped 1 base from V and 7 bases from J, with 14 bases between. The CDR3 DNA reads TGCAGCGTTGAAGCCGGGATAGGAGGGAATGAGCAGTTCTTC. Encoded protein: CSVEAGIGGNEQFF.